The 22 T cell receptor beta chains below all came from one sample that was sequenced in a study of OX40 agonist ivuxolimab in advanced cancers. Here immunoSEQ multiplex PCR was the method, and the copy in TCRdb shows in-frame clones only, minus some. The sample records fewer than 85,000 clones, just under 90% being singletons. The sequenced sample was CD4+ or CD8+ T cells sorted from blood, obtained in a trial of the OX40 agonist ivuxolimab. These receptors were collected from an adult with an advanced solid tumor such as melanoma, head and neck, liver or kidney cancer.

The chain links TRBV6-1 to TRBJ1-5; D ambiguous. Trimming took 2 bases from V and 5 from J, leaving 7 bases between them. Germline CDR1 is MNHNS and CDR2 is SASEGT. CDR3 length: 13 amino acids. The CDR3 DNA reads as TGTGCCAGCAGTGAAATGAGGGATCAGCCCCAGCATTTT. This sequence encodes CASSEMRDQPQHF.

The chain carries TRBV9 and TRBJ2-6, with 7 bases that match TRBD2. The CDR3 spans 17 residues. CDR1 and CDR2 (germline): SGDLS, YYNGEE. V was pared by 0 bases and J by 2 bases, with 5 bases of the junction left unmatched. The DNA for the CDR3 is TGTGCCAGCAGCGTAGCTACACGGGGGGCTGGGGCCAACGTCCTGACTTTC. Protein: CASSVATRGAGANVLTF.

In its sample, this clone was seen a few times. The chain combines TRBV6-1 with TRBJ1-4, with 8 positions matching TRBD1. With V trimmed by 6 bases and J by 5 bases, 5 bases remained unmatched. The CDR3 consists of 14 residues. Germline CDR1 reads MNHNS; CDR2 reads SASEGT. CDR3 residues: CASRANRGNEKLFF. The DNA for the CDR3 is TGTGCCAGCAGGGCAAACAGGGGGAATGAAAAACTGTTTTTT.

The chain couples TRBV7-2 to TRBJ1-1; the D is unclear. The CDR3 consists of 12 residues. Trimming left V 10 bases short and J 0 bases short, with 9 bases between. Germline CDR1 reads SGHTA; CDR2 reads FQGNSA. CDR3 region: CATLRVNTEAFF. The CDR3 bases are TGTGCCACCCTTAGGGTGAACACTGAAGCTTTCTTT.

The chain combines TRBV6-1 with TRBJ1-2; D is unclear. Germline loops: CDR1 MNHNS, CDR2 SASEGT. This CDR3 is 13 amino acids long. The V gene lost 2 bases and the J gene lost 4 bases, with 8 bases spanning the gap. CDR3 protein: CASSEKQTYGYTF. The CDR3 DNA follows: TGTGCCAGCAGTGAAAAACAGACCTATGGCTACACCTTC.

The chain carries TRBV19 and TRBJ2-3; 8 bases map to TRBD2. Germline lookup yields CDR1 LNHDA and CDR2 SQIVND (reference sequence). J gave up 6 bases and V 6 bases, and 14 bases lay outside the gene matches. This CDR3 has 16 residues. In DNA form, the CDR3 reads TGTGCCAGTAGCCCCCTGGGACTAGTTAAAGCCGATACGCAGTATTTT. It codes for CASSPLGLVKADTQYF.

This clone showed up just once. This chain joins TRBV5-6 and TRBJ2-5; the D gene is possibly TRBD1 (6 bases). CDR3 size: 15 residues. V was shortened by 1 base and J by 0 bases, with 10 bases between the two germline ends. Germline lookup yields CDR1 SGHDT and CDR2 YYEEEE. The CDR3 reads CASSLPGHNQETQYF. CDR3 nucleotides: TGTGCCAGCAGCTTGCCGGGACACAACCAAGAGACCCAGTACTTC.

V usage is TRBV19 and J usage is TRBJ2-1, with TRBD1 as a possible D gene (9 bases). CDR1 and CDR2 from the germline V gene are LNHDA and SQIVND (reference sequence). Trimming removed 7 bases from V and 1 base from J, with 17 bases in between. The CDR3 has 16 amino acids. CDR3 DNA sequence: TGTGCCAGTAAACTTAGCGGGACAGGGTCCTACAATGAGCAGTTCTTC. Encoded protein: CASKLSGTGSYNEQFF.

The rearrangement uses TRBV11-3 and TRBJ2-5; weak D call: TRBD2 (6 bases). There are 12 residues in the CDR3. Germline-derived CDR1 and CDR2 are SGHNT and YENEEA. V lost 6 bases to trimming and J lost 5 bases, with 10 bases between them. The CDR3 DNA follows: TGTGCCAGCAGTCGGGGGTGGGAGACCCAGTACTTC. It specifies CASSRGWETQYF.

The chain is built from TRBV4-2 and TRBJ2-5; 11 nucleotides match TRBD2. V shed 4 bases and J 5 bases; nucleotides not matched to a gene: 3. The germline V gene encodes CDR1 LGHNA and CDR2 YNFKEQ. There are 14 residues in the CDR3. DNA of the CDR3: TGTGCCAGCAGCCCGAGGACTAGCGGGGAGACCCAGTACTTC. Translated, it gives CASSPRTSGETQYF.

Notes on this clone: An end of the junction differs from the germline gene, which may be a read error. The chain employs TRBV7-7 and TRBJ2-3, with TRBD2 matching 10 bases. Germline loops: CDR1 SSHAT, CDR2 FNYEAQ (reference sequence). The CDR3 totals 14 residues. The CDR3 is CASSPLAGPDTQYF. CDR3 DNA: TGTGCTAGCAGCCCACTAGCGGGGCCAGATACGCAGTATTTT.

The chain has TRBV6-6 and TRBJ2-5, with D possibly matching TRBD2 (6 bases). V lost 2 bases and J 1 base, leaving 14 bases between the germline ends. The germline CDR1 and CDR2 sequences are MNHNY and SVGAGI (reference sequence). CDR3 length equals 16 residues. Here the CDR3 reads CASSYGAGGVQETQYF. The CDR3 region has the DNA TGTGCCAGCAGTTACGGGGCAGGCGGGGTCCAAGAGACCCAGTACTTC.

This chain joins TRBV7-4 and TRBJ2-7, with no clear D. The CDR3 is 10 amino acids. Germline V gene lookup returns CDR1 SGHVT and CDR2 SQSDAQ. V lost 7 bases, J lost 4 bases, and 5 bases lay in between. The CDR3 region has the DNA TGTGCCAGCATTGTTTACGAGCAGTACTTC. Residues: CASIVYEQYF.

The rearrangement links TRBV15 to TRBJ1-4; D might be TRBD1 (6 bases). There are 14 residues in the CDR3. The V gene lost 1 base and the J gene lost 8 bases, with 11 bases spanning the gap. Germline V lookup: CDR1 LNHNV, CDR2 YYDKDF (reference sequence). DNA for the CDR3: TGTGCCACCAGCAGAGCCGGGACAATAGAAAAACTGTTTTTT. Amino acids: CATSRAGTIEKLFF.

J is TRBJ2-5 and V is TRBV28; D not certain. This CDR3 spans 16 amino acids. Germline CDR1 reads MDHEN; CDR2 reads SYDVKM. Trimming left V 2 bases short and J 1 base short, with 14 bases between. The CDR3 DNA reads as TGTGCCAGCAGTTTAGTTCGGTACTCCGCCCAAGAGACCCAGTACTTC. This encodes CASSLVRYSAQETQYF. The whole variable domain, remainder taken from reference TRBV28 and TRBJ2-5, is DVKVTQSSRYLVKRTGEKVFLECVQDMDHENMFWYRQDPGLGLRLIYFSYDVKMKEKGDIPEGYSVSREKKERFSLILESASTNQTSMYLCASSLVRYSAQETQYFGPGTRLLVL.

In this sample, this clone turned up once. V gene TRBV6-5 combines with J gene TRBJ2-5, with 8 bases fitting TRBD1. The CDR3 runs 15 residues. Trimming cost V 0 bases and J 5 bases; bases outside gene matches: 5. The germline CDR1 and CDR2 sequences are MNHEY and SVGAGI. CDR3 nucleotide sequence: TGTGCCAGCAGTTACTCGACAGGGGTGGTGGAGACCCAGTACTTC. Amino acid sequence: CASSYSTGVVETQYF.

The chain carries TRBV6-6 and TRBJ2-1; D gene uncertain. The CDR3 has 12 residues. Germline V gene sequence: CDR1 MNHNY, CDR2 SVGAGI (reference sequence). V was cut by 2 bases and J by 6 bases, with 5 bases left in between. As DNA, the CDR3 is TGTGCCAGCAGTTACCTGGTCAATGAGCAGTTCTTC. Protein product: CASSYLVNEQFF.

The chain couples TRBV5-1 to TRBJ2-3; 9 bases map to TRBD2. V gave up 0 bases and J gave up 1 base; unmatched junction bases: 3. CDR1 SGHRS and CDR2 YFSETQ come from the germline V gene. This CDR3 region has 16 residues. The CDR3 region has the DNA TGCGCCAGCAGCTTGGCTCCTAGCGGGGGCACAGATACGCAGTATTTT. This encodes CASSLAPSGGTDTQYF.

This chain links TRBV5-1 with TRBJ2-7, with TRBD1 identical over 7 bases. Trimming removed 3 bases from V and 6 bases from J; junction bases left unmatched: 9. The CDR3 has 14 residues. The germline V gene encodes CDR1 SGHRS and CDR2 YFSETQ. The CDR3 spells CASSSPRQGAEQYF. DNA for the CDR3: TGCGCCAGCAGCTCTCCCAGACAGGGAGCCGAGCAGTACTTC.

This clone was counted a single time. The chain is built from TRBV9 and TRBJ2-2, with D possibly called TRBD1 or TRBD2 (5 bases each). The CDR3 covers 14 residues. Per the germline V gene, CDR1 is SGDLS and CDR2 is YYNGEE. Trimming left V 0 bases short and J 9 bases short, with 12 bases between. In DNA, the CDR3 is TGTGCCAGCAGCGTAGACGGGGACCCCCGGGAGCTGTTTTTT. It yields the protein CASSVDGDPRELFF.

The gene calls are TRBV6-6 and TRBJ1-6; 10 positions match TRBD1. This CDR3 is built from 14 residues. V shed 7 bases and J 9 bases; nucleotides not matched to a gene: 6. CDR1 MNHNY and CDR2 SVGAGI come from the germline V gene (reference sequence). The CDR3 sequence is CASNPGTGASPLHF. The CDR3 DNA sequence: TGTGCCAGCAACCCCGGGACAGGGGCTTCACCCCTCCACTTT.

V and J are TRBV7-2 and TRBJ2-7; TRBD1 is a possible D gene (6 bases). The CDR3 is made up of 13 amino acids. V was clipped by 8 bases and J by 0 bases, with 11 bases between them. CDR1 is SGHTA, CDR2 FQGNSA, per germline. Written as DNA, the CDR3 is TGTGCCAGCCGCCGGGACAACTCCTACGAGCAGTACTTC. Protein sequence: CASRRDNSYEQYF.